This T cell receptor (beta chain) was sequenced for a study of blood T cell repertoires in COVID-19. At the level of the study: Donors in the United States, Italy and Spain gave samples during acute or convalescent COVID-19. Sources were T cells, B-cell-depleted T cells, or PBMCs; the material itself was cDNA or gDNA.

As handled by the study authors: The assay estimated nucleated cells by amplifying reference gene primers. Here immunoSEQ multiplex PCR was the method, and the copy in TCRdb shows in-frame clones only, minus some. From that table come the V and J calls and clone size; the DNA was used to work out D and trimming. The table includes over 65,000 clones, 90% detected once. V lost 7 bases and J 4 bases, leaving 13 bases between the germline ends. Germline loops: CDR1 SNHLY, CDR2 FYNNEI. The CDR3 totals 14 residues. The sequencing sample was made of peripheral blood. The source of this sequence is a woman at least 80 years old with acute or convalescent COVID-19. The genes are TRBV2 and TRBJ2-2, with D possibly matching TRBD1 (6 bases). The CDR3 sequence is CASIRDKPTGELFF. CDR3 nucleotides: TGTGCCAGCATCCGGGACAAACCCACCGGGGAGCTGTTTTTT.